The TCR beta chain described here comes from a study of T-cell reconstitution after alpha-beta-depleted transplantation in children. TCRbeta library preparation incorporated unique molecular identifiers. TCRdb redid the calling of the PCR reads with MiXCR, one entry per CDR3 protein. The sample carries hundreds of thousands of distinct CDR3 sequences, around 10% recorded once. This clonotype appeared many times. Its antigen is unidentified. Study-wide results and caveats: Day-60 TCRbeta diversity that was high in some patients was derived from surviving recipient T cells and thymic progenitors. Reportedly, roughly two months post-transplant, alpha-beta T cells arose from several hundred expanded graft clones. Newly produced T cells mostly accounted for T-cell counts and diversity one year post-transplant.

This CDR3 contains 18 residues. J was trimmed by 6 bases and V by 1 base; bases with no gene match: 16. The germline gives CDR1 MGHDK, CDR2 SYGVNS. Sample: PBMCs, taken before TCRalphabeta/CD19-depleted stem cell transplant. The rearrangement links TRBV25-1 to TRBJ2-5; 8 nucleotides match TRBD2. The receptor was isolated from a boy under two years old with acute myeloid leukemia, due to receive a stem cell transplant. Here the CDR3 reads CASSESHSPAGDRKTQYF. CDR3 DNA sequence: TGTGCCAGCAGTGAATCCCACTCGCCAGCGGGAGATAGAAAGACCCAGTACTTC. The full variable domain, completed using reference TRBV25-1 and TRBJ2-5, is EADIYQTPRYLVIGTGKKITLECSQTMGHDKMYWYQQDPGMELHLIHYSYGVNSTEKGDLSSESTVSRIRTEHFPLTLESARPSHTSQYLCASSESHSPAGDRKTQYFGPGTRLLVL.